A selection of T cell receptor beta chains follows, all from one sample in a study of T cells in Graves' hyperthyroidism and ophthalmopathy. A single record per CDR3 protein comes from TCRdb applying MiXCR to the multiplex PCR reads. The data hold hundreds of thousands of distinct CDR3 sequences, with 24% observed a single time. The material sequenced was blood. The receptors here all came from a woman under 40 with Graves' ophthalmopathy. Both conserved end residues are part of each CDR3. The order of the fields is D gene, J gene, clone size, V gene, CDR3 length, CDR3 protein, CDR3 DNA. The D gene is left open where the match is weak. Not all rows give a size; the values are once, few, many and, for expanded clones, a class.

. TRBJ1-5 many TRBV19 16 CASSIAGIMANQPQHF TGTGCCAGTAGTATAGCAGGAATCATGGCCAATCAGCCCCAGCATTTT
TRBD1 TRBJ2-7 few TRBV5-1 13 CASTDRGLLEQYF TGCGCCAGCACCGACAGGGGGCTCCTCGAGCAGTACTTC
TRBD1 TRBJ1-1 . TRBV7-2 14 CASSLLGQATEAFF TGTGCCAGCAGCTTGCTCGGACAGGCCACTGAAGCTTTCTTT
TRBD2 TRBJ2-7 few TRBV5-1 16 CASSRGTSGRASEQYF TGCGCCAGCAGTCGAGGGACTAGCGGGAGGGCGAGTGAGCAGTACTTC
TRBD1 TRBJ1-1 . TRBV6-2/TRBV6-3 16 CASSFDRDPMNTEAFF TGTGCCAGCAGTTTTGACAGGGACCCCATGAACACTGAAGCTTTCTTT
. TRBJ2-5 many TRBV6-2/TRBV6-3 13 CASRQGRVETQYF TGTGCCAGCAGGCAGGGGCGCGTGGAGACCCAGTACTTC
TRBD1 TRBJ1-2 many TRBV12-3/TRBV12-4 13 CASTIDRGHGYTF TGTGCCAGCACCATAGACAGGGGGCATGGCTACACCTTC
. TRBJ2-7 many TRBV28 12 CASSWDGYEQYF TGTGCCAGCAGTTGGGACGGATACGAGCAGTACTTC
. TRBJ2-7 many TRBV2 12 CASRPTGGEQYF TGTGCCAGCAGGCCGACAGGAGGCGAGCAGTACTTC
. TRBJ2-7 many TRBV7-2 13 CASSLAPASEQYF TGTGCCAGCAGCTTAGCGCCAGCCTCCGAGCAGTACTTC
TRBD1 TRBJ1-5 many TRBV18 15 CASSLQGATNQPQHF TGTGCCAGCTCACTACAGGGGGCCACGAATCAGCCCCAGCATTTT
TRBD1 TRBJ2-7 many TRBV28 14 CASRDRGLGYEQYF TGTGCCAGCAGGGACAGGGGGTTAGGGTACGAGCAGTACTTC
TRBD2 TRBJ2-7 many TRBV7-9 12 CASSLVLAEEYF TGTGCCAGCAGCTTAGTTCTAGCGGAGGAGTACTTC
. TRBJ1-2 . TRBV7-3 13 CASSLNKGSGYTF TGTGCCAGCAGCTTAAATAAGGGTAGTGGCTACACCTTC
. TRBJ1-2 many TRBV15 12 CATSGANYGYTF TGTGCCACCAGCGGGGCCAACTATGGCTACACCTTC
. TRBJ2-7 many TRBV6-5 17 CASSYSHGTFSSYEQYF TGTGCCAGCAGTTACTCCCATGGGACCTTTAGCTCCTACGAGCAGTACTTC
TRBD1 TRBJ2-7 . TRBV15 17 CATSRSGANRGNHEQYF TGTGCCACCAGCAGATCGGGGGCCAACAGGGGGAACCACGAGCAGTACTTC
. TRBJ1-1 many TRBV7-9 16 CASSLRTGQWNTEAFF TGTGCCAGCAGCTTACGCACCGGGCAATGGAACACTGAAGCTTTCTTT
. TRBJ1-1 few TRBV20-1 12 CSARGLPIEAFF TGCAGTGCTAGAGGGTTGCCTATCGAAGCTTTCTTT
. TRBJ2-7 . TRBV27 15 CASSFFSVRPYEQYF TGTGCCAGCAGTTTTTTTTCAGTAAGGCCCTACGAGCAGTACTTC
. TRBJ1-2 . TRBV27 16 CASSAALGPAGNGYTF TGTGCCAGCAGTGCCGCCTTGGGACCTGCGGGTAATGGCTACACCTTC
TRBD1 TRBJ2-7 few TRBV6-9 21 CASSIYVVTHIPGQGDYEQYF TGTGCCAGCAGTATTTACGTGGTTACCCATATACCGGGACAGGGGGACTACGAGCAGTACTTC
. TRBJ1-1 many TRBV6-5 14 CASSYDAVNTEAFF TGTGCCAGCAGTTACGACGCCGTCAACACTGAAGCTTTCTTT
. TRBJ2-7 many TRBV28 12 CASSPSPFEQYF TGTGCCAGCAGTCCCTCCCCCTTCGAGCAGTACTTC
TRBD1 TRBJ2-6 many TRBV15 16 CATRKTGESGANVLTF TGTGCCACCAGGAAGACAGGGGAGTCTGGGGCCAACGTCCTGACTTTC
. TRBJ2-7 many TRBV7-3 14 CASSPHGQTYEQYF TGTGCCAGCAGCCCCCACGGACAGACCTACGAGCAGTACTTC
TRBD1 TRBJ1-2 many TRBV4-3 17 CASSQDSVLTGGYGYTF TGCGCCAGCAGCCAAGACTCTGTCCTCACAGGGGGCTATGGCTACACCTTC
TRBD2 TRBJ2-2 few TRBV29-1 15 CSVPSGGTNTGELFF TGCAGCGTTCCTAGCGGGGGGACGAACACCGGGGAGCTGTTTTTT
TRBD2 TRBJ2-5 many TRBV13 17 CASSFGGAGLSQETQYF TGTGCCAGCAGCTTTGGAGGAGCGGGGCTATCCCAAGAGACCCAGTACTTC
. TRBJ1-2 many TRBV3-1 14 CASSHPRLSFGYTF TGTGCCAGCAGCCACCCCAGATTGTCATTTGGCTACACCTTC
. TRBJ2-5 . TRBV13 14 CASSLEGRVETQYF TGTGCCAGCAGCTTAGAAGGCAGGGTGGAGACCCAGTACTTC
. TRBJ1-2 many TRBV3-1 15 CASSPLPNPYYGYTF TGTGCCAGCAGCCCCCTACCGAATCCATACTATGGCTACACCTTC
. TRBJ2-7 many TRBV28 13 CASRNRPSYEQYF TGTGCCAGCAGAAACCGTCCGTCATACGAGCAGTACTTC
. TRBJ1-2 . TRBV12-3/TRBV12-4 13 CASRLSVAYGYTF TGTGCCAGCAGGCTCTCGGTTGCCTATGGCTACACCTTC
. TRBJ2-2 many TRBV11-2 16 CASSPRRVLLTGELFF TGTGCCAGCAGCCCCCGCCGAGTTCTATTAACCGGGGAGCTGTTTTTT
TRBD1 TRBJ1-2 few TRBV6-1 14 CASATDRASYGYTF TGTGCCAGCGCAACGGACAGGGCGTCCTATGGCTACACCTTC
. TRBJ1-5 many TRBV6-2/TRBV6-3 12 CASKQHNQPQHF TGTGCCAGCAAACAACACAATCAGCCCCAGCATTTT
. TRBJ2-4 . TRBV27 15 CASPSSKIAKNIQYF TGTGCCAGCCCCTCCTCCAAAATAGCCAAAAACATTCAGTACTTC
. TRBJ1-1 many TRBV29-1 13 CSAKGRVNTEAFF TGCAGCGCTAAAGGGAGGGTGAACACTGAAGCTTTCTTT
. TRBJ2-5 few TRBV6-1 14 CASTLPGYQETQYF TGTGCCAGCACCCTTCCGGGGTACCAAGAGACCCAGTACTTC
. TRBJ1-2 many TRBV5-1 16 CASSSNLGTPNYGYTF TGCGCCAGCAGCTCAAATCTCGGGACACCCAACTATGGCTACACCTTC
TRBD1 TRBJ1-2 . TRBV12-3/TRBV12-4 13 CASSKGQGVGYTF TGTGCCAGCAGCAAGGGACAGGGAGTGGGCTACACCTTC
TRBD2 TRBJ2-7 few TRBV6-2/TRBV6-3 16 CASSYSPPAGLYEQYF TGTGCCAGCAGTTACAGCCCACCGGCGGGACTATACGAGCAGTACTTC
TRBD2 TRBJ2-5 many TRBV12-3/TRBV12-4 15 CASNPTSGGSETQYF TGTGCCAGCAATCCGACTAGCGGGGGTAGTGAGACCCAGTACTTC
. TRBJ1-2 once TRBV20-1 12 CSARVGFEGYTF TGCAGTGCTAGAGTGGGATTTGAGGGCTACACCTTC
. TRBJ1-2 many TRBV29-1 18 CSVDTTTAEVVLGYGYTF TGCAGCGTTGACACGACTACCGCCGAGGTGGTGTTAGGCTATGGCTACACCTTC
TRBD1 TRBJ1-3 . TRBV11-1 18 CASSPRQGAPVAGNTIYF TGTGCCAGCAGCCCGAGACAGGGGGCGCCGGTAGCTGGAAACACCATATATTTT
. TRBJ1-1 many TRBV27 15 CASSLSRHISTEAFF TGTGCCAGCAGTTTATCCCGTCACATAAGCACTGAAGCTTTCTTT
. TRBJ1-2 many TRBV2 15 CASSDLAGYNYGYTF TGTGCCAGCAGTGATCTGGCAGGGTACAACTATGGCTACACCTTC
. TRBJ2-7 . TRBV5-1 14 CASSLNGEPYEQYF TGCGCCAGCAGCTTGAACGGAGAACCCTACGAGCAGTACTTC
. TRBJ2-7 many TRBV7-2 15 CASSLGPSASYEQYF TGTGCCAGCAGCTTAGGGCCTTCCGCATCCTACGAGCAGTACTTC
TRBD1 TRBJ2-2 once TRBV24-1 16 CATSDRGQGVTGELFF TGTGCCACCAGTGACCGCGGACAGGGAGTCACCGGGGAGCTGTTTTTT
. TRBJ2-7 many TRBV7-2 14 CASSFSGQDYEQYF TGTGCCAGCAGCTTCAGCGGGCAAGACTACGAGCAGTACTTC
. TRBJ2-5 . TRBV2 14 CASSETRSGETQYF TGTGCCAGCAGTGAGACTAGGTCGGGAGAGACCCAGTACTTC